This is a list of T cell receptor beta chains from one sample in a study of T cells of healthy individuals. TCRdb reprocessed the 5' RACE reads with MiXCR, giving one entry per CDR3 protein. The table includes around 80,000 distinct CDR3 sequences, roughly 5% detected once. Receptors were obtained from a female donor in good health. Both conserved end residues are part of each CDR3. The order of the fields is V gene, D gene, J gene, clone size, CDR3 DNA, CDR3 protein. The D gene is left open where the match is weak. Rows give clone size only sometimes, using once, few, many, or a class for an expanded clone.

>TRBV4-3|TRBD1|TRBJ2-7|many
TGCGCCAGCAGCCAAGGGACAGGGGGCTTTGAGCAGTACTTC
CASSQGTGGFEQYF
>TRBV18|NA|TRBJ1-2|many
TGTGCCAGCTCACAGGGCTCTGCTTCTGGCTACACCTTC
CASSQGSASGYTF
>TRBV19|TRBD1|TRBJ1-5|few
TGTGCCAGTGGGACAGTTAGCAATCAGCCCCAGCATTTT
CASGTVSNQPQHF
>TRBV11-2|NA|TRBJ2-2|many
TGTGCCAGCACTCATGCCAACTTTTCCGGGGAGCTGTTTTTT
CASTHANFSGELFF
>TRBV4-3|NA|TRBJ1-1|NA
TGCGCCAGCAGCCCCCTAAGTGAGGGCGGTGAAGCTTTCTTT
CASSPLSEGGEAFF
>TRBV10-3|TRBD2|TRBJ2-1|many
TGTGCCATCATGCCGTCCCAGCGGGAGATATCCAATGAGCAGTTCTTC
CAIMPSQREISNEQFF
>TRBV20-1|NA|TRBJ1-2|many
TGCAGTGGGGACGTTGGCTACACCTTC
CSGDVGYTF
>TRBV12-3/TRBV12-4|NA|TRBJ1-1|many
TGTGCCAGCAGTCCCCCCCCCCCGTGGATCACTGAAGCTTTCTTT
CASSPPPPWITEAFF
>TRBV5-1|TRBD1|TRBJ1-3|NA
TGCGCCAGCAGCCCAGACAGGGCTGGAAACACCATATATTTT
CASSPDRAGNTIYF
>TRBV27|NA|TRBJ1-1|NA
TGTGCCAGCAGCGGAGCCAGGGCGACCACTGAAGCTTTCTTT
CASSGARATTEAFF
>TRBV2|TRBD2|TRBJ2-1|NA
TGTGCCAGCAGTGAATTCGGACTAGTGGACAATGAGCAGTTCTTC
CASSEFGLVDNEQFF
>TRBV5-4|NA|TRBJ2-3|many
TGTGCCAGCAGCTTGGTAGGGGCAGATACGCAGTATTTT
CASSLVGADTQYF
>TRBV2|TRBD1|TRBJ2-2|many
TGTGCCAGCACGGACAGGGAAGTTACCGGGGAGCTGTTTTTT
CASTDREVTGELFF
>TRBV7-9|NA|TRBJ2-3|many
TGTGCCAGCAGCCCAATCCCTTACGATACGCAGTATTTT
CASSPIPYDTQYF
>TRBV7-3|NA|TRBJ2-1|many
TGTGCCAGCAGCTTATACCCGATGGGGGGGCATTCTCGTAATGAGCAGTTCTTC
CASSLYPMGGHSRNEQFF
>TRBV7-9|NA|TRBJ1-1|many
TGTGCCAGCAGACGTACAGGGATGAACACTGAAGCTTTCTTT
CASRRTGMNTEAFF
>TRBV20-1|TRBD1|TRBJ1-2|many
TGCAGTGCTAGAGGGGACAGGGGAAACTATGGCTACACCTTC
CSARGDRGNYGYTF
>TRBV24-1|NA|TRBJ2-1|few
TGTGCCACCAGTGACCTAGCCTTCGGGATCAATGAGCAGTTCTTC
CATSDLAFGINEQFF
>TRBV7-9|TRBD1|TRBJ1-1|many
TGTGCCAGCAGCCCGCTAAGGGACAGTAACACTGAAGCTTTCTTT
CASSPLRDSNTEAFF
>TRBV4-1|TRBD1|TRBJ2-7|few
TGCGCCAGCAGCCAAGAGCCGGGACAGATCTACGAGCAGTACTTC
CASSQEPGQIYEQYF
>TRBV12-3/TRBV12-4|NA|TRBJ1-4|NA
TGTGCCAGCAGTTTTGGCAGAGCAACTAATGAAAAACTGTTTTTT
CASSFGRATNEKLFF
>TRBV7-9|NA|TRBJ1-4|many
TGTGCCAGCAGTCGAGACAGAAATGCAACTAATGAAAAACTGTTTTTT
CASSRDRNATNEKLFF
>TRBV7-2|NA|TRBJ2-7|many
TGTGCCAGCAGCTTAGTAGTCTACGAGCAGTACTTC
CASSLVVYEQYF
>TRBV28|NA|TRBJ2-6|once
TGTGCCAGCAGTGGCGGCTCTGGGGCCAACGTCCTGACTTTC
CASSGGSGANVLTF
>TRBV12-3/TRBV12-4|NA|TRBJ1-5|few
TGTGCCAGCAGTTTCAGAGGGGGTGGGAATCAGCCCCAGCATTTT
CASSFRGGGNQPQHF
>TRBV5-5|NA|TRBJ1-2|many
TGTGCCAGCAGCTTGACCGAATTACAGAGCTACTATGGCTACACCTTC
CASSLTELQSYYGYTF
>TRBV28|NA|TRBJ2-7|NA
TGTGCCAGCAGTCCAGGGAGACCAAACCCCCTCGAGCAGTACTTC
CASSPGRPNPLEQYF
>TRBV5-6|TRBD1|TRBJ2-3|NA
TGTGCCAGCAGCTTGGTGGACAGGGTGGCAGATACGCAGTATTTT
CASSLVDRVADTQYF
>TRBV30|NA|TRBJ2-1|many
TGTGCCTGGAGTCTAGGACTACTAGGCGATGAGCAGTTCTTC
CAWSLGLLGDEQFF